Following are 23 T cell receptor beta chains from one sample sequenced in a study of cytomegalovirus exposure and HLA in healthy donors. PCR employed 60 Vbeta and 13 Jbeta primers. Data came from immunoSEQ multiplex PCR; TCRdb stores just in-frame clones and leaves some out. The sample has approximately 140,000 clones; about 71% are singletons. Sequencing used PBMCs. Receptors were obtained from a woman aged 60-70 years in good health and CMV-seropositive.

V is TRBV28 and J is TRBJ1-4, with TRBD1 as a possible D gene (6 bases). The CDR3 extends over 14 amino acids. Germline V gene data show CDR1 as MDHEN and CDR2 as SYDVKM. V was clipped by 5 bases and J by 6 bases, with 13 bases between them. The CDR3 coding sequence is TGTGCCAGCAGTCGAAGGGGGGGGGATGAAAAACTGTTTTTT. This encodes CASSRRGGDEKLFF.

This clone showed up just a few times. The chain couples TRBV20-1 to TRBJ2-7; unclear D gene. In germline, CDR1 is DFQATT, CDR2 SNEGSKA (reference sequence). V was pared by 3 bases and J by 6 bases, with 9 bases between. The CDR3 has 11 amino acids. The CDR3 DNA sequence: TGCAGTGCTAGGGCAGTTTTCGAGCAGTACTTC. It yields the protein CSARAVFEQYF.

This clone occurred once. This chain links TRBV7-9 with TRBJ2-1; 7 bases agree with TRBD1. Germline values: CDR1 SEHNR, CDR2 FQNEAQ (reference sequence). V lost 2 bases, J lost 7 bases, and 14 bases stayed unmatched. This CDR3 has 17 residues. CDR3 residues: CASSLTPRQGEWNEQFF. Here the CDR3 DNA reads TGTGCCAGCAGCTTAACCCCTCGGCAGGGGGAATGGAATGAGCAGTTCTTC.

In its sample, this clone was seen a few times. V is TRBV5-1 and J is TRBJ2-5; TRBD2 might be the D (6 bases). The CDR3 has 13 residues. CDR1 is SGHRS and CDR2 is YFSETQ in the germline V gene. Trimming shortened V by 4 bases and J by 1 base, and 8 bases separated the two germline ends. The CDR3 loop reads CASSAGGQETQYF. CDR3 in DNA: TGCGCCAGCAGCGCCGGGGGCCAAGAGACCCAGTACTTC. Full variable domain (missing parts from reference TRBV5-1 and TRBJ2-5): KAGVTQTPRYLIKTRGQQVTLSCSPISGHRSVSWYQQTPGQGLQFLFEYFSETQRNKGNFPGRFSGRQFSNSRSEMNVSTLELGDSALYLCASSAGGQETQYFGPGTRLLVL.

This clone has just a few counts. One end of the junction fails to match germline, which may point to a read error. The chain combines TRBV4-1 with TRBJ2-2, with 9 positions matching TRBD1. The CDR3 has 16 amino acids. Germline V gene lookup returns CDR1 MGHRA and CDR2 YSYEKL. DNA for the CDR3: TGCGCCAGCAGCCAGGGCGGACAGGGGAACGCCGGGGAGCTGTTTTTT. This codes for CASSQGGQGNAGELFF.

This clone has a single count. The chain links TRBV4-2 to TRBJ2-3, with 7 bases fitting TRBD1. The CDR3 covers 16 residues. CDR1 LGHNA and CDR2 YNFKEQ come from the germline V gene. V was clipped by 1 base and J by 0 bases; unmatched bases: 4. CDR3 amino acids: CASSQAGGPSTDTQYF. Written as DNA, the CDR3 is TGTGCCAGCAGCCAAGCAGGGGGTCCTAGCACAGATACGCAGTATTTT.

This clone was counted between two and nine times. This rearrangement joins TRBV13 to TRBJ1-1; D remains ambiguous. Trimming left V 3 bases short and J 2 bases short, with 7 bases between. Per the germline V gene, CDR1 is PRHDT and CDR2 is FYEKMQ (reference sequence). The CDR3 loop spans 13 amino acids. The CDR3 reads CASSLERNTEAFF. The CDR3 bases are TGTGCCAGCAGCTTGGAGAGAAACACTGAAGCTTTCTTT.

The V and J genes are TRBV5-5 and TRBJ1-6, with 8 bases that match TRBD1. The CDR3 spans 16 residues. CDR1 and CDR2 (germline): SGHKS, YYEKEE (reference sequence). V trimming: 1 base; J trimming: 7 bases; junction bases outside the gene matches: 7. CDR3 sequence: CASSLSTGASNSPLHF. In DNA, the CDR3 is TGTGCCAGCAGCTTGTCGACAGGGGCTTCGAATTCACCCCTCCACTTT.

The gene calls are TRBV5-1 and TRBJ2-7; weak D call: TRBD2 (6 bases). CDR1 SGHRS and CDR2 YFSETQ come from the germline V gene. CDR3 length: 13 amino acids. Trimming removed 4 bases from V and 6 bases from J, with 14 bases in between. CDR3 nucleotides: TGCGCCAGCAGCAGTGGCGGGGATTTCGAGCAGTACTTC. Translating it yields CASSSGGDFEQYF.

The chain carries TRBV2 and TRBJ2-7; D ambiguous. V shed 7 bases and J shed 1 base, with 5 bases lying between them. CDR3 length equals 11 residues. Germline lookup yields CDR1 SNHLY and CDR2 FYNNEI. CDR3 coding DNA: TGTGCCAGCACCCTTTCCTACGAGCAGTACTTC. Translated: CASTLSYEQYF.

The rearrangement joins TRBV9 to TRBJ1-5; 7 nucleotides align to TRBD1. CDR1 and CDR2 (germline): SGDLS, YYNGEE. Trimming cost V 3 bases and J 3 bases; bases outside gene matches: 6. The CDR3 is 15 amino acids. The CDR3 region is CASSDGQDDNQPQHF. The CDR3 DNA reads TGTGCCAGCAGCGACGGACAGGACGACAATCAGCCCCAGCATTTT.

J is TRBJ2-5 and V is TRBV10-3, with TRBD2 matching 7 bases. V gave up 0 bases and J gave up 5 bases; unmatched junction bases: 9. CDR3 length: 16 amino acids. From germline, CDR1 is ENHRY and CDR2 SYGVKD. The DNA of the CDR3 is TGTGCCATCAGTGAGTCGGGGCGGGGGAGCCAGGAGACCCAGTACTTC. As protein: CAISESGRGSQETQYF.

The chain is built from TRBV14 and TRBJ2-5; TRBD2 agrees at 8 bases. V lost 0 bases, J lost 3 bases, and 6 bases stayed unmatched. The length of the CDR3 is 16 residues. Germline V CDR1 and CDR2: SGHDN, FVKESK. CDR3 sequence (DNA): TGTGCCAGCAGCCAAGATGATGTGCGGGGGGAAGAGACCCAGTACTTC. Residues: CASSQDDVRGEETQYF.

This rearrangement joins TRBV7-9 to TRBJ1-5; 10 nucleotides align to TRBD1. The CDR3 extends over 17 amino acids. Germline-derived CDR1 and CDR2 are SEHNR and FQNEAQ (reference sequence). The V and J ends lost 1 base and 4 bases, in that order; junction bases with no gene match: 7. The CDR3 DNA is TGTGCCAGCAGCTTAGAGGGGGACAGGGGAGGTAATCAGCCCCAGCATTTT. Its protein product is CASSLEGDRGGNQPQHF. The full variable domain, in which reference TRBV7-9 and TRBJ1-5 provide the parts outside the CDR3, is DTGVSQNPRHKITKRGQNVTFRCDPISEHNRLYWYRQTLGQGPEFLTYFQNEAQLEKSRLLSDRFSAERPKGSFSTLEIQRTEQGDSAMYLCASSLEGDRGGNQPQHFGDGTRLSIL.

The CDR3 DNA follows: TGTGCCAGCAGTGAATGGGGGGACAGGGGGGTCTACGAGCAGTACTTC. Residues: CASSEWGDRGVYEQYF. The chain employs TRBV2 and TRBJ2-7; 11 positions match TRBD1. J lost 3 bases, V lost 2 bases, and 6 bases had no gene match. CDR3 length: 16 amino acids. CDR1 and CDR2 from the germline V gene are SNHLY and FYNNEI.

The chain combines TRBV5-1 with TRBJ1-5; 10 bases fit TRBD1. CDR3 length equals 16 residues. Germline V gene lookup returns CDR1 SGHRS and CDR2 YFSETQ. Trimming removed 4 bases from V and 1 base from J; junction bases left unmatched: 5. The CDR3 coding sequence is TGCGCCAGCAGCGCTGGACAGGGGGGGAGCAATCAGCCCCAGCATTTT. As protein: CASSAGQGGSNQPQHF.

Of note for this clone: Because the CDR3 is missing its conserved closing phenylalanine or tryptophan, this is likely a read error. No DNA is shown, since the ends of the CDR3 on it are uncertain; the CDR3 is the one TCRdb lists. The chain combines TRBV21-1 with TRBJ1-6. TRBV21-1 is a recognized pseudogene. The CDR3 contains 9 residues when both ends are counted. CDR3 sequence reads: CASSLAATL.

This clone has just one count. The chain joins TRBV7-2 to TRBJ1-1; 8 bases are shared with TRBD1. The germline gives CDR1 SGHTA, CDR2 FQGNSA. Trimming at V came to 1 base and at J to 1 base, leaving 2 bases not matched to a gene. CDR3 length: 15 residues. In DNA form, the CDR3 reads TGTGCCAGCAGCTTAGGGACAGGGAGGAACACTGAAGCTTTCTTT. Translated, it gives CASSLGTGRNTEAFF. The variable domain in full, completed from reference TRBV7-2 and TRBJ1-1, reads GAGVSQSPSNKVTEKGKDVELRCDPISGHTALYWYRQSLGQGLEFLIYFQGNSAPDKSGLPSDRFSAERTGGSVSTLTIQRTQQEDSAVYLCASSLGTGRNTEAFFGQGTRLTVV.

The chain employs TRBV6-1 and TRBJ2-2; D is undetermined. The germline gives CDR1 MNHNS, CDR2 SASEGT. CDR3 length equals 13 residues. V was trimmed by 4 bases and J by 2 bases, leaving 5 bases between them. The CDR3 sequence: CASSAINTGELFF. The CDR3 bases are TGTGCCAGCAGTGCCATTAACACCGGGGAGCTGTTTTTT.

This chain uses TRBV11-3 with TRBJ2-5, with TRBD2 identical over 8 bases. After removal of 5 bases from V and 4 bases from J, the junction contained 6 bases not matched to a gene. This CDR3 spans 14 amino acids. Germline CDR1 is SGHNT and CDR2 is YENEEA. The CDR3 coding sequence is TGTGCCAGCAGCAGACTAGCGTCGCGAGAGACCCAGTACTTC. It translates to CASSRLASRETQYF.

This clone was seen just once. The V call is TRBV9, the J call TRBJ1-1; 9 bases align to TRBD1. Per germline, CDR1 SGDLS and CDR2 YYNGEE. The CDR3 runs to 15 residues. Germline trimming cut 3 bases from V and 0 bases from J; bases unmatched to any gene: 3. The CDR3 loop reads CASSARTGVNTEAFF. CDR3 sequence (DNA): TGTGCCAGCAGCGCAAGGACAGGGGTGAACACTGAAGCTTTCTTT. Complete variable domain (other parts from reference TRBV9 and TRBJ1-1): DSGVTQTPKHLITATGQRVTLRCSPRSGDLSVYWYQQSLDQGLQFLIQYYNGEERAKGNILERFSAQQFPDLHSELNLSSLELGDSALYFCASSARTGVNTEAFFGQGTRLTVV.

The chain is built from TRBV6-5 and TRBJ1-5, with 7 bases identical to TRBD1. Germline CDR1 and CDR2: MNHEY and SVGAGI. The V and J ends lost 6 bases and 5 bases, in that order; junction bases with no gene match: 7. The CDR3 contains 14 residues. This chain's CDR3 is CASRSGQADQPQHF. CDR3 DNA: TGTGCCAGCAGGTCCGGACAGGCGGATCAGCCCCAGCATTTT.

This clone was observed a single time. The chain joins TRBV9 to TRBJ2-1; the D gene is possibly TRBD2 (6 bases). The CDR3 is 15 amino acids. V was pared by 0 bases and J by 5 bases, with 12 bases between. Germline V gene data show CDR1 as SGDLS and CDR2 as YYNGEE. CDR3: CASSVGPGVNNEQFF. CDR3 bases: TGTGCCAGCAGCGTAGGGCCGGGGGTTAACAATGAGCAGTTCTTC.